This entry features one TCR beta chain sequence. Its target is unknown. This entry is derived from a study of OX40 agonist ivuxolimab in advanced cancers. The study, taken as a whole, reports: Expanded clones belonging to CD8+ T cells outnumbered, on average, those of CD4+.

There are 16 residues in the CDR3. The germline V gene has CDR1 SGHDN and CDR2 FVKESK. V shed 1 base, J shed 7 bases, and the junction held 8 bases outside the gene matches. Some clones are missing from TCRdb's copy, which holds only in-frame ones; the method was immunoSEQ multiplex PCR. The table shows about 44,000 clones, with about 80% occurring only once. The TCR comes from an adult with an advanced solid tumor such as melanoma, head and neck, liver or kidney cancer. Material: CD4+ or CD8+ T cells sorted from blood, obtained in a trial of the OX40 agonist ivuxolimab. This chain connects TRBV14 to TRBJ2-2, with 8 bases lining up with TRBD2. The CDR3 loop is CASSQVAGYYSGELFF. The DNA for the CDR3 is TGTGCCAGCAGCCAAGTAGCGGGATATTATAGCGGGGAGCTGTTTTTT.